These T cell receptor beta chains were read from a single sample in a study of control samples from healthy donors and cancer patients. Sequencing used immunoSEQ multiplex PCR; TCRdb keeps in-frame clones, though not all of them. The top ten hold roughly 5.5% of the sample, which has approximately 69,000 clones, approximately 89% seen once. Sequenced sample: PBMCs. All receptors derive from a man aged 60 to 69 with colorectal cancer. CDR3s include the opening cysteine and the closing phenylalanine or tryptophan. The D gene is left open where the match is weak. Rows may omit the clone size; those that give it use once, few, many or a size class.

>15|TRBV2|few|TRBD1|TRBJ1-5
CASSADRASNQPQHF
TGTGCCAGCAGCGCCGACAGGGCCAGCAATCAGCCCCAGCATTTT
>13|TRBV4-1|NA|NA|TRBJ2-5
CASSLGREETQYF
TGCGCCAGCAGCCTCGGACGGGAAGAGACCCAGTACTTC
>17|TRBV3-1/TRBV3-2|NA|NA|TRBJ2-3
CASSQDGGATGTDTQYF
TGTGCCAGCAGCCAAGACGGGGGAGCGACGGGCACAGATACGCAGTATTTT
>11|TRBV7-2|NA|NA|TRBJ1-1
CASTGNTEAFF
TGTGCCAGTACAGGGAACACTGAAGCTTTCTTT
>14|TRBV6-4|NA|NA|TRBJ2-1
CASSDSASSGEQFF
TGTGCCAGCAGTGACTCAGCTAGCTCCGGTGAGCAGTTCTTC
>14|TRBV5-1|NA|TRBD1|TRBJ1-2
CASSLGQGLYGYTF
TGCGCCAGCAGCTTGGGACAGGGTCTCTATGGCTACACCTTC
>15|TRBV10-3|NA|TRBD2|TRBJ2-3
CAIKGLAGGPDTQYF
TGTGCCATCAAGGGACTAGCGGGGGGTCCAGATACGCAGTATTTT
>16|TRBV6-6|NA|TRBD2|TRBJ2-3
CASSLAGGPSTDTQYF
TGTGCCAGCAGCCTAGCGGGGGGGCCTAGCACAGATACGCAGTATTTT
>15|TRBV15|NA|NA|TRBJ2-3
CATSRVRVDRDTQYF
TGTGCCACCAGCAGAGTTAGGGTCGATCGGGATACGCAGTATTTT
>14|TRBV5-8|NA|NA|TRBJ1-6
CASSRWGRSSPLHF
TGTGCCAGCAGCCGCTGGGGGCGGAGTTCACCCCTCCACTTT